The 18 T cell receptor beta chains given below trace back to one sample, sequenced in a study of shared clonotypes between healthy human individuals. The table came from immunoSEQ multiplex PCR; TCRdb's copy has only in-frame clones and leaves some out. The data hold some 2 million clones, with over 85% observed a single time. Input material: naive CD4+ T cells sorted from blood. Subset given: CD45RA+ positively selected. These receptors all come from a man younger than 35 in good health.

DNA for the CDR3: TGTGCCAGCAGCCTAAACCCCGGGGGACTGAGCACAGATACGCAGTATTTT. The encoded protein is CASSLNPGGLSTDTQYF. The rearrangement uses TRBV7-2 and TRBJ2-3; possible D gene TRBD2, 6 bases. CDR3 length: 17 residues. Germline CDR1 is SGHTA and CDR2 is FQGNSA. Between the trimmed V and J ends, which lost 5 bases and 0 bases, there was a span of 18 bases. Looking up the rest from reference TRBV7-2 and TRBJ2-3 gives the full variable domain: GAGVSQSPSNKVTEKGKDVELRCDPISGHTALYWYRQSLGQGLEFLIYFQGNSAPDKSGLPSDRFSAERTGGSVSTLTIQRTQQEDSAVYLCASSLNPGGLSTDTQYFGPGTRLTVL.

The chain employs TRBV5-1 and TRBJ2-2; D remains unclear. CDR1 and CDR2 (germline): SGHRS, YFSETQ. Trimming removed 7 bases from V and 0 bases from J, with 10 bases in between. This CDR3 is 14 amino acids long. Here the CDR3 DNA reads TGCGCCAGCCGACCGGCTTCGAACACCGGGGAGCTGTTTTTT. It encodes CASRPASNTGELFF.

The chain recombines TRBV6-5 with TRBJ2-3; no clear D. V gave up 4 bases and J gave up 0 bases, with 11 bases separating them. The CDR3 has 15 residues. Germline V lookup: CDR1 MNHEY, CDR2 SVGAGI. The CDR3 DNA reads as TGTGCCAGCAGTTCCCTTACGGAGAGCACAGATACGCAGTATTTT. Its protein is CASSSLTESTDTQYF.

This chain links TRBV9 with TRBJ2-2, with D hard to call. Germline lookup yields CDR1 SGDLS and CDR2 YYNGEE. CDR3 length equals 15 residues. V was shortened by 3 bases and J by 4 bases, with 13 bases between the two germline ends. This chain's CDR3 is CASSARNRATGELFF. In DNA, the CDR3 is TGTGCCAGCAGCGCTCGGAATCGGGCCACCGGGGAGCTGTTTTTT.

The chain couples TRBV2 to TRBJ1-2; D may be TRBD1 (5 bases). The CDR3 totals 13 residues. Trimming took 4 bases from V and 7 from J, leaving 13 bases between them. Looked up from germline, CDR1 is SNHLY and CDR2 is FYNNEI. The CDR3 DNA follows: TGTGCCAGCAGTGTACAGGATACGAGTGGCTACACCTTC. It is translated as CASSVQDTSGYTF.

Remarks on this clone: Other nucleotide sequences in the sample specify the same CDR3. The chain recombines TRBV6-5 with TRBJ1-1, with TRBD1 as a possible D gene (5 bases). The CDR3 loop spans 13 amino acids. Trimming took off 5 bases at V and 1 base at J, with 8 bases between the two ends. From germline, CDR1 is MNHEY and CDR2 SVGAGI. CDR3 in amino acids: CASSARGNTEAFF. The CDR3 nucleotides are TGTGCCAGCAGTGCGAGGGGGAACACTGAAGCTTTCTTT.

The V call is TRBV10-1, the J call TRBJ2-1; D remains unclear. Germline CDR1 is WNHNN and CDR2 is SYGVQD (reference sequence). CDR3 length equals 12 residues. V was shortened by 2 bases and J by 9 bases, with 8 bases between the two germline ends. In DNA form, the CDR3 reads TGCGCCAGCAGTGAGAATTCGGGTGAGCAGTTCTTC. Amino acids: CASSENSGEQFF.

J is TRBJ2-4 and V is TRBV10-3, with unresolved D. This CDR3 region has 13 residues. V was cut by 10 bases and J by 5 bases, with 15 bases left in between. The V gene's germline CDR1 is ENHRY and CDR2 SYGVKD. The chain's CDR3 is CATAGEEENIQYF. Here the CDR3 DNA reads TGTGCCACCGCCGGAGAGGAAGAAAACATTCAGTACTTC.

A remark on this clone: The same CDR3 arises from other DNA sequences in this sample as well. The gene calls are TRBV18 and TRBJ1-1; D unclear. The ends were cut back, 3 bases at V and 5 bases at J, with 10 bases in the middle. Germline CDR1 KGHSH, CDR2 LQKENI. The CDR3 covers 13 residues. This CDR3 reads CASSPLEGTEAFF. As DNA, the CDR3 is TGTGCCAGCTCACCCTTAGAGGGAACTGAAGCTTTCTTT.

With respect to this clone: The sample has other DNA sequences that encode this CDR3 too. V and J are TRBV7-9 and TRBJ1-2, with unresolved D. Trimming shortened V by 0 bases and J by 2 bases, and 7 bases separated the two germline ends. Germline V lookup: CDR1 SEHNR, CDR2 FQNEAQ (reference sequence). The CDR3 runs 14 residues. The CDR3 here is CASSLAGQNYGYTF. The CDR3 nucleotides read TGTGCCAGCAGCTTAGCAGGGCAGAACTATGGCTACACCTTC.

This sequence joins TRBV10-3 and TRBJ1-1; TRBD1 agrees at 9 bases. Germline CDR1 and CDR2: ENHRY and SYGVKD. The CDR3 spans 14 residues. V was pared by 3 bases and J by 8 bases, with 7 bases of the junction left unmatched. CDR3 sequence reads: CAISDTGGQGEAFF. Written as DNA, the CDR3 is TGTGCCATCAGTGATACCGGGGGACAGGGAGAAGCTTTCTTT.

This chain links TRBV4-1 with TRBJ2-1, with 13 nucleotides matching TRBD2. Germline CDR1 is MGHRA and CDR2 is YSYEKL. J was trimmed by 7 bases and V by 6 bases; bases with no gene match: 6. The CDR3 runs to 15 residues. The CDR3 DNA reads as TGCGCCAGCAGATGGAGGACTAGCGGGAGTAATGAGCAGTTCTTC. It codes for CASRWRTSGSNEQFF.

The V gene is TRBV2, the J gene TRBJ2-5; 8 nucleotides match TRBD2. Germline CDR1 is SNHLY and CDR2 is FYNNEI. Losses at the gene ends were 2 bases for V and 2 bases for J; bases not matched to a gene: 4. This CDR3 comprises 15 residues. The CDR3 DNA sequence: TGTGCCAGCAGTGAATACGGGAGGGCGCAAGAGACCCAGTACTTC. Residues: CASSEYGRAQETQYF.

This clone was detected only a few times. The genes are TRBV20-1 and TRBJ2-7, with D hard to call. The CDR3 totals 11 residues. CDR1 and CDR2 (germline): DFQATT, SNEGSKA (reference sequence). Trimming pared 4 bases from V and 4 bases from J, leaving 8 bases between. The CDR3 coding sequence is TGCAGTGCTACGCAGCAGTACGAGCAGTACTTC. This translates into CSATQQYEQYF.

V usage is TRBV6-5 and J usage is TRBJ1-1, with TRBD1 matching over 8 bases. This CDR3 is 14 amino acids long. Germline V gene data show CDR1 as MNHEY and CDR2 as SVGAGI. After removal of 2 bases from V and 3 bases from J, the junction contained 2 bases not matched to a gene. CDR3 coding DNA: TGTGCCAGCAGTTACCAGGGGGCGGACACTGAAGCTTTCTTT. This encodes CASSYQGADTEAFF.

This rearrangement joins TRBV4-1 to TRBJ2-5; D remains ambiguous. Germline V gene sequence: CDR1 MGHRA, CDR2 YSYEKL. Trimming removed 0 bases from V and 0 bases from J, with 14 bases in between. This CDR3 comprises 17 residues. The CDR3 nucleotides read TGCGCCAGCAGCCAAGAGGTGGCCTGGTGGGACCAAGAGACCCAGTACTTC. Its translation: CASSQEVAWWDQETQYF.

The table lists this clone with a count of one. V and J are TRBV6-5 and TRBJ1-5; the D is unclear. The CDR3 sequence is 13 residues long. V lost 6 bases to trimming and J lost 4 bases, with 10 bases between them. Per the germline V gene, CDR1 is MNHEY and CDR2 is SVGAGI. The CDR3 DNA reads TGTGCCAGCAGAGAGAGAGGAAATCAGCCCCAGCATTTT. It specifies CASRERGNQPQHF.

This chain connects TRBV5-1 to TRBJ1-1; the D is unclear. From germline, CDR1 is SGHRS and CDR2 YFSETQ. Trimming left V 4 bases short and J 4 bases short, with 11 bases between. This CDR3 has 13 amino acids. CDR3 bases: TGCGCCAGCAGCGCCTTCATTAGCACTGAAGCTTTCTTT. Translated, it gives CASSAFISTEAFF.